The 25 T cell receptor beta chains listed next were all sequenced from one sample in a study of T-cell memory formation after mild COVID-19. TCRdb reprocessed the 5' RACE reads via MiXCR and lists one record per CDR3 protein. Among more than 450,000 distinct CDR3 sequences listed, roughly 18% were seen once. The material sequenced was PBMCs or a T cell subset sorted from them (not recorded which). These TCRs come from an adult woman who had mild COVID-19 (a few samples of this study predate the infection). Cell type and time point are not known.

The rearrangement joins TRBV6-5 to TRBJ1-1; no reliable D call. The CDR3 sequence is 13 residues long. Trimming removed 5 bases at V and 5 bases at J, with 12 bases between. Germline values: CDR1 MNHEY, CDR2 SVGAGI. This CDR3 reads CASSRRAGTEAFF. The CDR3 DNA follows: TGTGCCAGCAGTCGAAGGGCGGGGACTGAAGCTTTCTTT.

The chain carries TRBV30 and TRBJ2-7; TRBD1 is a possible D gene (5 bases). The germline gives CDR1 GTSNPN, CDR2 SVGIG (reference sequence). V dropped 5 bases and J dropped 4 bases, with 18 bases sitting between them. The CDR3 spans 14 residues. DNA for the CDR3: TGTGCCTGGGGCGGTGTGCAGGGATCTTACGAGCAGTACTTC. Its translation is CAWGGVQGSYEQYF.

This chain joins TRBV29-1 and TRBJ1-5; D gene unclear. V lost 4 bases, J lost 2 bases, and 6 bases lay in between. The CDR3 totals 12 residues. Germline V gene lookup returns CDR1 SQVTM and CDR2 ANQGSEA. CDR3 sequence (DNA): TGCAGCGTTGTAATAGGCAATCAGCCCCAGCATTTT. Its translation is CSVVIGNQPQHF.

This clonotype was detected a few times. The V call is TRBV4-2, the J call TRBJ1-1, with a tentative D call TRBD1 (5 bases). The CDR3 runs 15 residues. Trimming stripped 1 base from V and 5 bases from J, with 14 bases between. Germline lookup yields CDR1 LGHNA and CDR2 YNFKEQ. The DNA of the CDR3 is TGTGCCAGCAGCCAAGCCCCCCGGGGGAGGACTGAAGCTTTCTTT. It codes for CASSQAPRGRTEAFF.

As regards this clonotype: This is likely a read error, given that the CDR3 carries no conserved phenylalanine or tryptophan at its end. The J gene is TRBJ2-5, the V gene TRBV15, with TRBD2 matching 7 bases. This CDR3 has 12 residues. The V and J ends lost 6 bases and 6 bases, in that order; junction bases with no gene match: 4. Germline V lookup: CDR1 LNHNV, CDR2 YYDKDF (reference sequence). Here the CDR3 DNA reads TGTGCCACCAGAGGCGGGAGTAAGACCCAGTACTTA. Its translation is CATRGGSKTQYL.

The chain couples TRBV9 to TRBJ2-1; the match to TRBD2 covers 15 bases. The CDR3 length is 16 residues. Losses at the gene ends were 3 bases for V and 9 bases for J; bases not matched to a gene: 7. CDR1 and CDR2 (germline): SGDLS, YYNGEE. CDR3 coding DNA: TGTGCCAGCAGCGCAACCGGGACTAGCGGGGGGACTGAGCAGTTCTTC. As protein: CASSATGTSGGTEQFF. The full variable domain, in which reference TRBV9 and TRBJ2-1 provide the parts outside the CDR3, is DSGVTQTPKHLITATGQRVTLRCSPRSGDLSVYWYQQSLDQGLQFLIQYYNGEERAKGNILERFSAQQFPDLHSELNLSSLELGDSALYFCASSATGTSGGTEQFFGPGTRLTVL.

The V and J genes are TRBV20-1 and TRBJ2-3; possible D gene TRBD2, 7 bases. V shed 0 bases and J shed 4 bases, with 11 bases lying between them. From germline, CDR1 is DFQATT and CDR2 SNEGSKA (reference sequence). The CDR3 length is 14 residues. CDR3 sequence reads: CSARDQGRADTQYF. The CDR3 coding sequence is TGCAGTGCTAGAGATCAGGGGAGGGCAGATACGCAGTATTTT.

The chain has TRBV6-5 and TRBJ1-2; D not certain. In germline, CDR1 is MNHEY, CDR2 SVGAGI. V lost 6 bases, J lost 5 bases, and 16 bases lay in between. CDR3 size: 14 residues. The CDR3 protein is CASRAGMGWYGYTF. The DNA for the CDR3 is TGTGCCAGCAGGGCGGGGATGGGATGGTATGGCTACACCTTC.

The chain employs TRBV13 and TRBJ1-2, with unresolved D. This CDR3 spans 15 amino acids. The V end lost 2 bases, the J end lost 0 bases, and 10 bases lay between the germline ends. Germline V CDR1 and CDR2: PRHDT, FYEKMQ (reference sequence). CDR3 in DNA: TGTGCCAGCAGCTTACAGGACGTAGCTAACTATGGCTACACCTTC. It is translated as CASSLQDVANYGYTF.

This clonotype was found many times. The chain has TRBV7-2 and TRBJ2-1; 7 nucleotides match TRBD1. The CDR3 is 13 residues long. CDR1 is SGHTA, CDR2 FQGNSA, per germline. The ends lost 6 bases at V and 7 bases at J; junction bases unmatched: 6. The CDR3 loop is CASRTGRRNEQFF. CDR3 sequence (DNA): TGTGCCAGCAGGACAGGGAGACGGAATGAGCAGTTCTTC.

The chain is built from TRBV24-1 and TRBJ2-1, with a weak D call TRBD1 (7 bases). V shed 8 bases and J shed 8 bases, with 18 bases lying between them. CDR3 length: 14 amino acids. Germline V lookup: CDR1 KGHDR, CDR2 SFDVKD. CDR3 residues: CATKEQGGGDEQFF. The CDR3 nucleotides are TGTGCCACCAAGGAGCAGGGGGGAGGTGATGAGCAGTTCTTC.

The rearrangement joins TRBV27 to TRBJ2-3; D not resolved. The germline V and J ends were trimmed by 11 bases and 2 bases, with 14 bases remaining between them. Per germline, CDR1 MNHEY and CDR2 SMNVEV (reference sequence). The CDR3 runs to 13 residues. Here the CDR3 DNA reads TGTGCCTCCCAGAAACTTGCCACAGATACGCAGTATTTT. The encoded protein is CASQKLATDTQYF.

In its sample, this clonotype was seen a few times. The chain uses TRBV4-3 and TRBJ2-1; TRBD1 matches at 9 bases. CDR1 and CDR2 from the germline V gene are LGHNA and YSLEER. This CDR3 is 16 amino acids long. With V trimmed by 4 bases and J by 8 bases, 12 bases remained unmatched. In DNA, the CDR3 is TGCGCCAGCAGCCCTCACCGGGACAGGGTTAATTATGAGCAGTTCTTC. The encoded protein is CASSPHRDRVNYEQFF.

The CDR3 sequence: CASRPAGARRNEQFF. DNA of the CDR3: TGTGCCAGCAGACCAGCCGGGGCAAGGAGGAATGAGCAGTTCTTC. The rearrangement uses TRBV7-9 and TRBJ2-1; D is tentatively TRBD1 or TRBD2 (5 bases each). Trimming shortened V by 6 bases and J by 7 bases, and 19 bases separated the two germline ends. The CDR3 has 15 residues. Germline V gene sequence: CDR1 SEHNR, CDR2 FQNEAQ (reference sequence).

This clonotype appeared a few times. The V and J genes are TRBV13 and TRBJ2-7; no firm D call. Deletions cut 5 bases from V and 3 bases from J, with 14 bases between. Germline CDR1 is PRHDT and CDR2 is FYEKMQ (reference sequence). The CDR3 runs to 14 residues. The CDR3 region has the DNA TGTGCCAGCAGCCTCACCGGTCTTGACTACGAGCAGTACTTC. Translating it yields CASSLTGLDYEQYF.

This sequence joins TRBV10-3 and TRBJ1-5; 8 bases fit TRBD1. This CDR3 has 14 amino acids. The V gene's germline CDR1 is ENHRY and CDR2 SYGVKD. V shed 3 bases and J 8 bases; nucleotides not matched to a gene: 6. The CDR3 DNA reads TGTGCCATCAGTGACCCAGGGGGCGGGGAGCCCCAGCATTTT. Translating it yields CAISDPGGGEPQHF.

This clonotype was observed a few times. This sequence joins TRBV7-9 and TRBJ2-3; 8 bases align to TRBD1. Germline V gene sequence: CDR1 SEHNR, CDR2 FQNEAQ (reference sequence). This CDR3 spans 16 amino acids. Losses at the gene ends were 3 bases for V and 4 bases for J; bases not matched to a gene: 9. CDR3 sequence: CASSFQQGEAADTQYF. The DNA of the CDR3 is TGTGCCAGCAGCTTCCAACAGGGGGAAGCGGCAGATACGCAGTATTTT.

This clonotype has only a few counts. V and J are TRBV27 and TRBJ2-1; D is uncertain. The V gene lost 1 base and the J gene lost 0 bases, with 10 bases spanning the gap. In germline, CDR1 is MNHEY, CDR2 SMNVEV (reference sequence). The CDR3 has 16 amino acids. The CDR3 sequence: CASSLYAASSYNEQFF. The CDR3 bases are TGTGCCAGCAGTTTATATGCGGCCAGCTCCTACAATGAGCAGTTCTTC.

At least ten counts were recorded for this clonotype. The chain uses TRBV20-1 and TRBJ2-7; 11 nucleotides match TRBD2. Germline V lookup: CDR1 DFQATT, CDR2 SNEGSKA (reference sequence). The CDR3 has 14 residues. V dropped 4 bases and J dropped 3; count of bases not matched to a gene: 5. For the CDR3, the DNA is TGCAGTGCTACAACTAGCGGGAGAAGCTACGAGCAGTACTTC. Its protein product is CSATTSGRSYEQYF.

The chain has TRBV19 and TRBJ2-1; D assignment may be TRBD1 or TRBD2 (5 bases each). CDR1 is LNHDA and CDR2 is SQIVND in the germline V gene (reference sequence). V lost 3 bases and J 10 bases, leaving 13 bases between the germline ends. The CDR3 sequence is 13 residues long. The CDR3, as DNA: TGTGCCAGTAGTATGGGGGAAGGGGTAGAGCAGTTCTTC. Protein: CASSMGEGVEQFF.

The sample holds a few counts of this clonotype. The chain couples TRBV20-1 to TRBJ1-5, with 9 positions matching TRBD1. J gave up 6 bases and V 6 bases, and 12 bases lay outside the gene matches. Germline V gives CDR1 DFQATT, CDR2 SNEGSKA (reference sequence). This CDR3 comprises 15 residues. CDR3 DNA sequence: TGCAGTGCCCACCGCCAAGGACAGGGGAGTCAGCCCCAGCATTTT. As protein: CSAHRQGQGSQPQHF.

The rearrangement links TRBV7-6 to TRBJ2-5; no reliable D call. V dropped 5 bases and J dropped 5 bases, with 9 bases sitting between them. CDR1 and CDR2 (germline): SGHVS, FNYEAQ. The CDR3 runs to 12 residues. The CDR3 spells CASSPNRETQYF. In DNA, the CDR3 is TGTGCCAGCAGCCCCAATCGGGAGACCCAGTACTTC.

This clonotype has a handful of counts. The chain combines TRBV12-3 or TRBV12-4 with TRBJ2-7; 9 nucleotides line up with TRBD1. The CDR3 length is 14 residues. The trim removed 6 bases at V and 5 bases at J, leaving 8 bases unmatched. CDR3 in amino acids: CASRQQGAGDEQYF. CDR3 in DNA: TGTGCCAGCAGACAACAGGGGGCAGGCGACGAGCAGTACTTC.

This clonotype was detected a few times. The rearrangement uses TRBV11-2 and TRBJ2-1; the match to TRBD2 covers 8 bases. From germline, CDR1 is SGHAT and CDR2 FQNNGV. With V trimmed by 1 base and J by 8 bases, 7 bases remained unmatched. The CDR3 totals 15 residues. This CDR3 reads CASSLGGLAVDEQFF. The CDR3 DNA reads TGTGCCAGCAGCTTAGGTGGACTAGCTGTCGATGAGCAGTTCTTC.

This clonotype was detected a few times. This sequence joins TRBV3-1 and TRBJ1-2; possibly TRBD1 for D (6 bases). Trimming cost V 0 bases and J 4 bases, with 12 bases left between them. Germline V gene data show CDR1 as LGHDT and CDR2 as YNNKEL (reference sequence). This CDR3 is 15 amino acids long. CDR3 sequence reads: CASSQDRDRPYGYTF. CDR3 in DNA: TGTGCCAGCAGCCAAGATCGCGACAGGCCCTATGGCTACACCTTC.